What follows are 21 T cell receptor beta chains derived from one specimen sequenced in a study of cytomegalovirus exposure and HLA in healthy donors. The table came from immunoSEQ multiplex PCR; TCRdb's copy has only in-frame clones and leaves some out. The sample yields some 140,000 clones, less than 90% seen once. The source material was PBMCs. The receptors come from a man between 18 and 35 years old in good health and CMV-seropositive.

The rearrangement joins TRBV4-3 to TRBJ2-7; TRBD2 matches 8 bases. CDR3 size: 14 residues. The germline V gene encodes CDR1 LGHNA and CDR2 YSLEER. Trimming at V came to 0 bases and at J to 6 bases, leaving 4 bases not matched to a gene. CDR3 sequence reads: CASSQEWLAGEQYF. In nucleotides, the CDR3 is TGCGCCAGCAGCCAAGAATGGCTAGCGGGCGAGCAGTACTTC.

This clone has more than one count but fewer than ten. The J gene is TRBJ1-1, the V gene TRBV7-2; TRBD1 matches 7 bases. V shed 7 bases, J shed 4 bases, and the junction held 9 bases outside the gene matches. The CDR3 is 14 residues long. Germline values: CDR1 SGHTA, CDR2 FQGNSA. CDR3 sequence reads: CASTHGDRATEAFF. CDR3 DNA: TGTGCCAGCACCCACGGCGACAGGGCCACTGAAGCTTTCTTT.

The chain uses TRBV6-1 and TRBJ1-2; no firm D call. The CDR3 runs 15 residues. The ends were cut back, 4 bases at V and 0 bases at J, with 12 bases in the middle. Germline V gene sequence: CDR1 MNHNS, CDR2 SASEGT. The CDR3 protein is CASSALRQTNYGYTF. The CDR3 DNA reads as TGTGCCAGCAGTGCCTTGAGGCAGACTAACTATGGCTACACCTTC.

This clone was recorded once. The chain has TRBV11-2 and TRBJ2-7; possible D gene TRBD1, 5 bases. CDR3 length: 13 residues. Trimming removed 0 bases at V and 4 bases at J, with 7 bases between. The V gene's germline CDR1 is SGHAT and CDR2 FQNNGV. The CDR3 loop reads CASSLERQYEQYF. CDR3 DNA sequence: TGTGCCAGCAGCTTAGAACGACAGTACGAGCAGTACTTC.

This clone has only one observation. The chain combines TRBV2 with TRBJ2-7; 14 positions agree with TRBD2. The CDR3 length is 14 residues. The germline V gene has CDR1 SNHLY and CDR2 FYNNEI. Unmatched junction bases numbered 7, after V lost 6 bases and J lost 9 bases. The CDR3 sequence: CASRATSGGAGQYF. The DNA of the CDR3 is TGTGCCAGCAGGGCGACTAGCGGGGGGGCCGGGCAGTACTTC.

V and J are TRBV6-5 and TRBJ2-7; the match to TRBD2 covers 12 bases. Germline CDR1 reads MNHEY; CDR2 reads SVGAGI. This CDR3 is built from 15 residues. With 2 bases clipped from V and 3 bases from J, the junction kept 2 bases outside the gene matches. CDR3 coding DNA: TGTGCCAGCAGTTACCGGACTAGCGGGATCTACGAGCAGTACTTC. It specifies CASSYRTSGIYEQYF.

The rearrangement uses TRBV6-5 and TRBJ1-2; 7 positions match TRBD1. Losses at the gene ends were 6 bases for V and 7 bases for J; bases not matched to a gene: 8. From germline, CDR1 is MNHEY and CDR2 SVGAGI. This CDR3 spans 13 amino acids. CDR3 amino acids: CASSSTGWVGYTF. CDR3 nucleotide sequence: TGTGCCAGCAGCTCGACAGGGTGGGTTGGCTACACCTTC.

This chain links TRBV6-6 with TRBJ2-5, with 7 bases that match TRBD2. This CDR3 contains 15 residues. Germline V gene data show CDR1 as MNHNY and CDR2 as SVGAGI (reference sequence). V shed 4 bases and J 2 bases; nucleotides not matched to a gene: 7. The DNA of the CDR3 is TGTGCCAGCAGTTCAGCGGCCGGGGGGCAAGAGACCCAGTACTTC. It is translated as CASSSAAGGQETQYF.

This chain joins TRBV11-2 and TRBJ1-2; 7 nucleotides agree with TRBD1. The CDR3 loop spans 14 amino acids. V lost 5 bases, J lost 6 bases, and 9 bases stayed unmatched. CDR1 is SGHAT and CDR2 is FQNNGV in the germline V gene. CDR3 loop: CASSPLRTGDGYTF. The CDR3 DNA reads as TGTGCCAGCAGCCCTCTCAGGACAGGAGATGGCTACACCTTC.

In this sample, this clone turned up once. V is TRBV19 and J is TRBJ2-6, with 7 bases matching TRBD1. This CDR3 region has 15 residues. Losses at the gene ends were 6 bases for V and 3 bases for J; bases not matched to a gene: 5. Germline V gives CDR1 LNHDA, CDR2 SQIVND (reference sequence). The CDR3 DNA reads TGTGCCAGTAGCACAGGGGCGGGTGGGGCCAACGTCCTGACTTTC. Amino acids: CASSTGAGGANVLTF.

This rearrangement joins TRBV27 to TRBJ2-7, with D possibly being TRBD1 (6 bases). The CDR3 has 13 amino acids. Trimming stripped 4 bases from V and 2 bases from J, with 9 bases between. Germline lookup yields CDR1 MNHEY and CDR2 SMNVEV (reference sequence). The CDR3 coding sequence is TGTGCCAGCAGTTGGGGGACAACCTACGAGCAGTACTTC. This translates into CASSWGTTYEQYF.

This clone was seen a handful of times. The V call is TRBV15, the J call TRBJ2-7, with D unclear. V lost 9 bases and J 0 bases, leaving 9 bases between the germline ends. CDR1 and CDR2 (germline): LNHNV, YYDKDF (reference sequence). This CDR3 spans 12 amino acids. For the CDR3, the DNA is TGTGCCACGAGCCGGAGCTCCTACGAGCAGTACTTC. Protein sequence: CATSRSSYEQYF.

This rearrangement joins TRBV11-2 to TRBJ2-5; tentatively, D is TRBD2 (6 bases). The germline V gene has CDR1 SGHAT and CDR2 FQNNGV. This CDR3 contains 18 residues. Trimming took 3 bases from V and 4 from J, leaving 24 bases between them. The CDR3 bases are TGTGCCAGCAGCTTCTCAGTTTCGGTGTGGCGGGACCGAGAGACCCAGTACTTC. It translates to CASSFSVSVWRDRETQYF. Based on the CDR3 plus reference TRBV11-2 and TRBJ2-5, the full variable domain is EAGVAQSPRYKIIEKRQSVAFWCNPISGHATLYWYQQILGQGPKLLIQFQNNGVVDDSQLPKDRFSAERLKGVDSTLKIQPAKLEDSAVYLCASSFSVSVWRDRETQYFGPGTRLLVL.

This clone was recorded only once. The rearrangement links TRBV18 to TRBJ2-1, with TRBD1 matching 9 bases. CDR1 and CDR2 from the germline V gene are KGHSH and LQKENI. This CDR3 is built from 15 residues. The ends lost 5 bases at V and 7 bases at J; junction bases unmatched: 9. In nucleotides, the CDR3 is TGTGCCAGCTCAGAACAGGGGGCGACGGGGAATGAGCAGTTCTTC. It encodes CASSEQGATGNEQFF.

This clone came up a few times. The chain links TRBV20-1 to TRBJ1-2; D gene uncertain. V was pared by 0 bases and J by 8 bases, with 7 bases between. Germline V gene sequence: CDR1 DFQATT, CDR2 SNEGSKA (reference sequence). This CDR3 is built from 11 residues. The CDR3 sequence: CSARDGGGYTF. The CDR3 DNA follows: TGCAGTGCTAGAGATGGCGGGGGCTACACCTTC.

The CDR3 loop reads CASSPRQGRSTNEKLFF. The CDR3 DNA reads as TGCGCCAGCAGCCCGCGACAGGGACGATCAACTAATGAAAAACTGTTTTTT. The V and J genes are TRBV5-1 and TRBJ1-4; the match to TRBD1 covers 7 bases. J lost 0 bases, V lost 4 bases, and 9 bases had no gene match. The CDR3 length is 17 residues. CDR1 and CDR2 (germline): SGHRS, YFSETQ.

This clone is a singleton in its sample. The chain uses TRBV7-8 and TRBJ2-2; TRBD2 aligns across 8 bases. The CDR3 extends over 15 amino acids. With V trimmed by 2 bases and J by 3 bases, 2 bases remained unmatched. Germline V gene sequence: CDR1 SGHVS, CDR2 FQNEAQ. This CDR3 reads CASSLRGGYTGELFF. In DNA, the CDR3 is TGTGCCAGCAGCTTACGGGGGGGGTACACCGGGGAGCTGTTTTTT.

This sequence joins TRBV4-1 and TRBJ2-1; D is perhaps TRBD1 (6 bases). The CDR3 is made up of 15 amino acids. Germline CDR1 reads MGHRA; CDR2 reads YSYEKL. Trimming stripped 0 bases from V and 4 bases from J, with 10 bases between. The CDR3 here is CASSQDQGPYNEQFF. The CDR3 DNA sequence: TGCGCCAGCAGCCAAGATCAGGGGCCATACAATGAGCAGTTCTTC.

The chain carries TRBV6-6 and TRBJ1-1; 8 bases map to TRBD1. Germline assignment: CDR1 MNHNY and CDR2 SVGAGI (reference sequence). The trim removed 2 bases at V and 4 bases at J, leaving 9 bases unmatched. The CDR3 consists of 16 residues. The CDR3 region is CASSYGQGARITEAFF. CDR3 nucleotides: TGTGCCAGCAGTTACGGGCAGGGGGCGCGAATCACTGAAGCTTTCTTT.

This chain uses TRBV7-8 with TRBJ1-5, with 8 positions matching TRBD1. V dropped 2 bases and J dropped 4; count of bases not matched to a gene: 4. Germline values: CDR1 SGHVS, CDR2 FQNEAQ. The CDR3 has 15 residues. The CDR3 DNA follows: TGTGCCAGCAGCTTAAGGACAGGGTTGAATCAGCCCCAGCATTTT. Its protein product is CASSLRTGLNQPQHF.

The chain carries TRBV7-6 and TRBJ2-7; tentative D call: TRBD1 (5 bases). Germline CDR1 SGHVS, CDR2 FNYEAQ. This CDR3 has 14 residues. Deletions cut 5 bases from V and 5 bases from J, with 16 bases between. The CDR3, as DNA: TGTGCCAGCAGCCCCGAGACAGCCAAAGACGAGCAGTACTTC. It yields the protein CASSPETAKDEQYF. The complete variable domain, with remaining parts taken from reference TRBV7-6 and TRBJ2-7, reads GAGVSQSPRYKVTKRGQDVALRCDPISGHVSLYWYRQALGQGPEFLTYFNYEAQQDKSGLPNDRFSAERPEGSISTLTIQRTEQRDSAMYRCASSPETAKDEQYFGPGTRLTVT.